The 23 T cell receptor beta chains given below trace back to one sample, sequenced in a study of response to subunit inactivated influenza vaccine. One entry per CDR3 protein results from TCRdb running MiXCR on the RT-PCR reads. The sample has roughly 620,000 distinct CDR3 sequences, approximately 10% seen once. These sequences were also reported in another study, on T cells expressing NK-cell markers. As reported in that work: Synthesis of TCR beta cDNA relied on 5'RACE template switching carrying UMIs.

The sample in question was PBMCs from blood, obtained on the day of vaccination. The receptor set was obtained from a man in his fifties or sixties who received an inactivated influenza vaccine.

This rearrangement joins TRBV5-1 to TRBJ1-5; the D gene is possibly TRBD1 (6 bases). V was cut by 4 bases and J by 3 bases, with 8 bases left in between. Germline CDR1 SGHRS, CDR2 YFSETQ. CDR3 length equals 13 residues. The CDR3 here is CASSQGNNQPQHF. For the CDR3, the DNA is TGCGCCAGCAGCCAGGGGAACAATCAGCCCCAGCATTTT.

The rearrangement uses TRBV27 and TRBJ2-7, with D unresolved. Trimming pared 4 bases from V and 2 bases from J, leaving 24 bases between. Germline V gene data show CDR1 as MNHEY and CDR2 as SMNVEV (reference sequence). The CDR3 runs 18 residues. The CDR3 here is CASSSPARTARDTYEQYF. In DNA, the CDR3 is TGTGCCAGCAGTTCGCCTGCACGCACAGCGCGTGATACCTACGAGCAGTACTTC.

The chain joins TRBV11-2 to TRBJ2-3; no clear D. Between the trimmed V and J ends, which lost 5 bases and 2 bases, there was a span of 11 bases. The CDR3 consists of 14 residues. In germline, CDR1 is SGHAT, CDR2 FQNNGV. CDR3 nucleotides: TGTGCCAGCAGCCCTTGGCAGTACACAGATACGCAGTATTTT. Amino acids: CASSPWQYTDTQYF.

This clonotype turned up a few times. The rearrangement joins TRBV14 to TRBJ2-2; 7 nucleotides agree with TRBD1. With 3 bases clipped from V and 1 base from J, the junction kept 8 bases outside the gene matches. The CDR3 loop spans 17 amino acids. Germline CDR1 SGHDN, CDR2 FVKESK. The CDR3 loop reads CASSHDVWTGNTGELFF. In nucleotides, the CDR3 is TGTGCCAGCAGCCATGATGTGTGGACAGGGAACACCGGGGAGCTGTTTTTT.

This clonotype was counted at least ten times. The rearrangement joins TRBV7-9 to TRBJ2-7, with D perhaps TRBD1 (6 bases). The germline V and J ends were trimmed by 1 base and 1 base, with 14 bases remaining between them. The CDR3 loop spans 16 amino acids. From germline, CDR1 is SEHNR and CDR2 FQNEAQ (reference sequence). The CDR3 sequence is CASSLGNRAGSYEQYF. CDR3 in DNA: TGTGCCAGCAGCTTAGGAAACAGGGCAGGATCCTACGAGCAGTACTTC.

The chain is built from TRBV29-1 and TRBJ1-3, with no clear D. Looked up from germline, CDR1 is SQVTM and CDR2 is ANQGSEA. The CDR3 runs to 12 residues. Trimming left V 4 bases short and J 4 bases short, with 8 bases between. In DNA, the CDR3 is TGCAGCGTTGTAATTGTGGGAAACACCATATATTTT. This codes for CSVVIVGNTIYF.

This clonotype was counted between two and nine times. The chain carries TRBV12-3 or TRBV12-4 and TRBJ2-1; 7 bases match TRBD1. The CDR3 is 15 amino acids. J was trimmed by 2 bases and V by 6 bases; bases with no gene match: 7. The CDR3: CASSNRGRTYNEQFF. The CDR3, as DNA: TGTGCCAGCAGCAACAGGGGACGGACCTACAATGAGCAGTTCTTC.

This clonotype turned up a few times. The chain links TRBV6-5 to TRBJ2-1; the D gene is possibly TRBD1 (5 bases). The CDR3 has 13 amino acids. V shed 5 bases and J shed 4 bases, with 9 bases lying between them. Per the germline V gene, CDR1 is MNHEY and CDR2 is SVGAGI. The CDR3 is CASSNRPYNEQFF. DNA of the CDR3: TGTGCCAGCAGTAACAGGCCGTACAATGAGCAGTTCTTC.

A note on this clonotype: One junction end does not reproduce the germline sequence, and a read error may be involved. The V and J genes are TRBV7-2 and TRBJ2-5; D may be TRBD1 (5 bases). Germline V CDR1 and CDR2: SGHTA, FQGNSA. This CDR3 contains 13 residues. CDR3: CATSRQPQETQYF. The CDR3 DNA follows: TGTGCCACCAGCCGACAGCCCCAAGAGACCCAGTACTTC.

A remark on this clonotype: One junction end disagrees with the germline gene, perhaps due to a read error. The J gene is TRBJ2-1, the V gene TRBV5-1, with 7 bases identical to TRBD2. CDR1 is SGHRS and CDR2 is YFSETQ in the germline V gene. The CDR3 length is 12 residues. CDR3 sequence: CASTLDRTRVFF. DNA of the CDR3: TGCGCCAGCACCTTGGATAGGACTAGAGTGTTCTTC.

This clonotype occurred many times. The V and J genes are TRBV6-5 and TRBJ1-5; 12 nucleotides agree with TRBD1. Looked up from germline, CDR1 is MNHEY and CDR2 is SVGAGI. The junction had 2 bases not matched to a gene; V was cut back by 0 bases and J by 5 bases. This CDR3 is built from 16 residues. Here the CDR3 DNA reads TGTGCCAGCAGTTACTCGGGACAGGGGGCCTATCAGCCCCAGCATTTT. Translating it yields CASSYSGQGAYQPQHF.

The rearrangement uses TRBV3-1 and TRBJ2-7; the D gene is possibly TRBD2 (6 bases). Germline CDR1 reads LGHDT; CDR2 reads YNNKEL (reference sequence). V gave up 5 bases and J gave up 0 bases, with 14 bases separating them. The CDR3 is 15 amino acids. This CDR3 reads CASSRSSVYSYEQYF. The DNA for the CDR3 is TGTGCCAGCAGCAGATCTAGCGTCTACTCCTACGAGCAGTACTTC.

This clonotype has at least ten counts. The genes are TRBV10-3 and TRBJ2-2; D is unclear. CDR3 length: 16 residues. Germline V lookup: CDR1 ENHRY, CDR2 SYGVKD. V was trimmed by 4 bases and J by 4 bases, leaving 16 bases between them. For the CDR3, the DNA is TGTGCCATCAGTGGCCCCGTGCGGCAGAGCACCGGGGAGCTGTTTTTT. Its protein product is CAISGPVRQSTGELFF.

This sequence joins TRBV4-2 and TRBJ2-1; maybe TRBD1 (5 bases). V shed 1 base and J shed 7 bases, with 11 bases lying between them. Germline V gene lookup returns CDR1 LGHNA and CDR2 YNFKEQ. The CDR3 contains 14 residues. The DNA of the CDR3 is TGTGCCAGCAGCCAAGTTGGACAATTTAATGAGCAGTTCTTC. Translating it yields CASSQVGQFNEQFF.

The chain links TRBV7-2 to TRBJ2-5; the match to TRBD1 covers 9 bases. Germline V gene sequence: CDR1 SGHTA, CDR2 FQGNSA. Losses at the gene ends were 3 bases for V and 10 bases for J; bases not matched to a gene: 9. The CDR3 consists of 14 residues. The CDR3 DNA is TGTGCCAGCAGCTTGGGGACAGGGTTGGAGGTCCAGTACTTC. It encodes CASSLGTGLEVQYF.

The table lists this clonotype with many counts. The CDR3 loop is CASSFGDRNTNEQFF. In nucleotides, the CDR3 is TGTGCCAGCAGTTTTGGGGACAGAAACACGAATGAGCAGTTCTTC. J is TRBJ2-1 and V is TRBV12-3 or TRBV12-4; TRBD1 agrees at 7 bases. The CDR3 runs to 15 residues. Losses at the gene ends were 3 bases for V and 7 bases for J; bases not matched to a gene: 9.

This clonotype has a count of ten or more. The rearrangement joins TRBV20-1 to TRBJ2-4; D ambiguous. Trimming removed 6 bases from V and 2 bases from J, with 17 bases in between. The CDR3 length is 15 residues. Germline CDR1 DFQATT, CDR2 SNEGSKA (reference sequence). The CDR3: CSAIGRSASKNIQYF. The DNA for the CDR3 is TGCAGTGCCATTGGACGGAGCGCCTCCAAAAACATTCAGTACTTC.

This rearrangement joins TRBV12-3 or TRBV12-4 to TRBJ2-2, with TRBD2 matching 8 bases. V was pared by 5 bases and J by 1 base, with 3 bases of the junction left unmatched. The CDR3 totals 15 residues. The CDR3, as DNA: TGTGCCAGCAGTCGAGCGGGGGTGAACACCGGGGAGCTGTTTTTT. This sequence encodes CASSRAGVNTGELFF.

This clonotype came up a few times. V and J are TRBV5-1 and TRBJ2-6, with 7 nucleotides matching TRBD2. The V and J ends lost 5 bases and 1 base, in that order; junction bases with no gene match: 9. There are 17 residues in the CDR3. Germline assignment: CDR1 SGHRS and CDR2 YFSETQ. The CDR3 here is CASRIQGGDSGANVLTF. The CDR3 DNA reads TGCGCCAGCAGGATCCAGGGAGGGGATTCTGGGGCCAACGTCCTGACTTTC.

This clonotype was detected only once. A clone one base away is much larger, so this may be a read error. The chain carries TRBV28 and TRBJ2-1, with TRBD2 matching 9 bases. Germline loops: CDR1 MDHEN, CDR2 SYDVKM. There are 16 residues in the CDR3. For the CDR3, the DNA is TGTGCCAGCAGTTTACTGACTAGCGGAACCTACAATGAGCGGTTCTTC. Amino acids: CASSLLTSGTYNERFF.

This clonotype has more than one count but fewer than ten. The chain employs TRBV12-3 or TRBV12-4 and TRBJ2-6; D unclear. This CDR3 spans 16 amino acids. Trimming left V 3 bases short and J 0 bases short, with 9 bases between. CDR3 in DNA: TGTGCCAGCAGTTTGATCAGGTTCTCTGGGGCCAACGTCCTGACTTTC. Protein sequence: CASSLIRFSGANVLTF.

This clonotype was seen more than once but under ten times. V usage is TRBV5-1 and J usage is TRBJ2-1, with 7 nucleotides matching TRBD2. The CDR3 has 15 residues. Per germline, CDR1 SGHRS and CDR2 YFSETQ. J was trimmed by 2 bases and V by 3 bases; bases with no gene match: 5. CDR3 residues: CASSSVGGAYNEQFF. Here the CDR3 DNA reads TGCGCCAGCAGCTCGGTGGGGGGGGCCTACAATGAGCAGTTCTTC.

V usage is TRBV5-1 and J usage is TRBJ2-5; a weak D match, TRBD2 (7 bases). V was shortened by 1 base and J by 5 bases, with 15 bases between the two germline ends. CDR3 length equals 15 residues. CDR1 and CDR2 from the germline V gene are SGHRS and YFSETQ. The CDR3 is CASSLSGGAYETQYF. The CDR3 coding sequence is TGCGCCAGCAGCTTGAGTGGGGGGGCCTATGAGACCCAGTACTTC.